Presented here are 8 T cell receptor beta chains from one specimen sequenced in a study of T-cell memory formation after mild COVID-19. Each CDR3 protein is one row after TCRdb ran MiXCR on the 5' RACE reads. The sample carries 200,000 to 300,000 distinct CDR3 sequences, about a sixth recorded once. Input material: PBMCs or a T cell subset sorted from them (not recorded which). These receptors originate from a man younger than 30 who had mild COVID-19 (a few samples of this study predate the infection). Cell type and time point are not known.

This clonotype was seen many times. The gene calls are TRBV5-1 and TRBJ2-1; 9 bases are a match to TRBD2. The J segment lost 5 bases and the V segment lost 1 base, leaving 7 bases of the junction unmatched. The CDR3 has 16 amino acids. The V gene's germline CDR1 is SGHRS and CDR2 YFSETQ. DNA for the CDR3: TGCGCCAGCAGCTTGATTGGAGCGGGGGGACACAATGAGCAGTTCTTC. The encoded protein is CASSLIGAGGHNEQFF.

The CDR3 DNA is TGTGCCAGCAGCCAAGATTGGATAAGCACCTCGAAGGGGGAGACCCAGTACTTC. This translates into CASSQDWISTSKGETQYF. The V and J genes are TRBV4-2 and TRBJ2-5; maybe TRBD1 (5 bases). This CDR3 is built from 18 residues. Germline V gene data show CDR1 as LGHNA and CDR2 as YNFKEQ. V lost 0 bases and J 5 bases, leaving 22 bases between the germline ends.

The V call is TRBV7-9, the J call TRBJ2-3, with D possibly being TRBD2 (6 bases). CDR1 is SEHNR, CDR2 FQNEAQ, per germline (reference sequence). The CDR3 extends over 13 amino acids. V shed 0 bases and J shed 8 bases, with 9 bases lying between them. The CDR3 region has the DNA TGTGCCAGCAGCTTAGCGGTGGAGGGTACGCAGTATTTT. This sequence encodes CASSLAVEGTQYF.

This clonotype was detected a few times. The chain recombines TRBV9 with TRBJ2-2; the match to TRBD1 covers 7 bases. The germline V gene encodes CDR1 SGDLS and CDR2 YYNGEE. The CDR3 length is 14 residues. V lost 0 bases, J lost 8 bases, and 4 bases stayed unmatched. The CDR3 loop reads CASSVVTGVGELFF. The CDR3 DNA reads TGTGCCAGCAGCGTAGTCACAGGGGTTGGGGAGCTGTTTTTT.

This clonotype turned up a few times. The V gene is TRBV7-9, the J gene TRBJ1-4; TRBD1 is a possible D gene (5 bases). The CDR3 consists of 18 residues. V was cut by 0 bases and J by 8 bases, with 22 bases left in between. Germline CDR1 SEHNR, CDR2 FQNEAQ (reference sequence). The DNA for the CDR3 is TGTGCCAGCAGCTTAGCGTCGATTAGACAGCTGACGAAGGAAAAACTGTTTTTT. This codes for CASSLASIRQLTKEKLFF. Combining the CDR3 with reference TRBV7-9 and TRBJ1-4 gives the whole variable domain DTGVSQNPRHKITKRGQNVTFRCDPISEHNRLYWYRQTLGQGPEFLTYFQNEAQLEKSRLLSDRFSAERPKGSFSTLEIQRTEQGDSAMYLCASSLASIRQLTKEKLFFGSGTQLSVL.

This clonotype occurred a few times. The genes are TRBV4-2 and TRBJ1-1; D is unclear. V lost 1 base to trimming and J lost 1 base, with 13 bases between them. Germline values: CDR1 LGHNA, CDR2 YNFKEQ. The CDR3 length is 16 residues. Here the CDR3 reads CASSQVGAGKNTEAFF. The DNA for the CDR3 is TGTGCCAGCAGCCAAGTGGGAGCCGGGAAGAACACTGAAGCTTTCTTT.

This clonotype was seen at least ten times. The V call is TRBV7-3, the J call TRBJ1-1; D perhaps matches TRBD1 (6 bases). Per the germline V gene, CDR1 is SGHTA and CDR2 is FQGTGA. The CDR3 covers 13 residues. Between the trimmed V and J ends, which lost 6 bases and 3 bases, there was a span of 11 bases. CDR3 nucleotides: TGTGCCAGCAGACAACAGGGCGACACTGAAGCTTTCTTT. This sequence encodes CASRQQGDTEAFF.

The chain couples TRBV27 to TRBJ2-7, with D perhaps TRBD1 or TRBD2 (5 bases each). This CDR3 is 15 amino acids long. Germline V gene sequence: CDR1 MNHEY, CDR2 SMNVEV (reference sequence). V lost 7 bases to trimming and J lost 3 bases, with 19 bases between them. CDR3 amino acids: CASKRDRGPYYEQYF. Here the CDR3 DNA reads TGTGCCAGCAAGCGAGATCGGGGACCCTACTACGAGCAGTACTTC.